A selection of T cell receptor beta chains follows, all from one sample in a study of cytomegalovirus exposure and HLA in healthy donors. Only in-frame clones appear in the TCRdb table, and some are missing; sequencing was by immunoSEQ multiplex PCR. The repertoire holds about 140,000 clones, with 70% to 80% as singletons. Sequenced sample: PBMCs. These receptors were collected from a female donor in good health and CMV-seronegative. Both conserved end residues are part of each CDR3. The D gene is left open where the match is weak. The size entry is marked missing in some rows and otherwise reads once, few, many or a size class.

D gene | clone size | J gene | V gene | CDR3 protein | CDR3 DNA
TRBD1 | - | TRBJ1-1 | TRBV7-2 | CASSFHAGTGLNTEAFF | TGTGCCAGCAGCTTCCATGCCGGGACAGGGCTAAACACTGAAGCTTTCTTT
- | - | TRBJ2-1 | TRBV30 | CAWKNVERTYNEQFF | TGTGCCTGGAAGAACGTCGAGCGAACATACAATGAGCAGTTCTTC
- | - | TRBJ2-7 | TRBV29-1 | CSVEDQRGGSYEQYF | TGCAGCGTTGAAGATCAACGGGGAGGCTCCTACGAGCAGTACTTC
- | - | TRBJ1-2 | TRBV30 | CAWSDPPGVGYTF | TGTGCCTGGAGTGACCCGCCAGGGGTTGGCTACACCTTC
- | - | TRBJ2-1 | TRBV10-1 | CASSESVGSGSSYNEQFF | TGCGCCAGCAGTGAGTCGGTGGGTAGCGGCAGCTCCTACAATGAGCAGTTCTTC
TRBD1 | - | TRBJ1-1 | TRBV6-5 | CASRRRDRFCVAFF | TGTGCCAGCAGGCGCCGGGACAGGTTTTGTGTAGCTTTCTTT
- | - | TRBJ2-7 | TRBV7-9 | CASYQRGREDSYEQYF | TGTGCCAGCTACCAAAGGGGGCGGGAGGATTCCTACGAGCAGTACTTC
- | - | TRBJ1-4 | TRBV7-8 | CASNAEFGNEKLFF | TGTGCCAGCAATGCAGAATTTGGTAATGAAAAACTGTTTTTT
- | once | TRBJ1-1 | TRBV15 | CATSRVRGGTEAFF | TGTGCCACCAGCAGAGTCCGCGGGGGCACTGAAGCTTTCTTT
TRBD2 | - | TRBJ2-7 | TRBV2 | CASSRNGGASEQYF | TGTGCCAGCAGTCGGAACGGGGGGGCTTCCGAGCAGTACTTC
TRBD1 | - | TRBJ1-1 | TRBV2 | CASGTGGLNTEAFF | TGTGCCAGTGGGACAGGGGGTTTAAACACTGAAGCTTTCTTT
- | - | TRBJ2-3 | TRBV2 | CASSAVGRGTDTQYF | TGTGCCAGCAGTGCTGTAGGGCGGGGCACAGATACGCAGTATTTT
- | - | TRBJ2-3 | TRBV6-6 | CASSLVGTQYF | TGTGCCAGCAGCCTAGTGGGTACGCAGTATTTT
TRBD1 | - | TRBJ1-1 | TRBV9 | CASSAGTDTEAFF | TGTGCCAGCAGCGCCGGGACAGACACTGAAGCTTTCTTT
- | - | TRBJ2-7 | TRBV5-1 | CASSFSFTGPGYEQYF | TGCGCCAGCAGCTTCTCGTTTACAGGGCCGGGCTACGAGCAGTACTTC
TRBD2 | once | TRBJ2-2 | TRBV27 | CASSLGTSGIIPGGELFF | TGTGCCAGCAGTTTAGGGACTAGCGGGATCATACCCGGGGGGGAGCTGTTTTTT
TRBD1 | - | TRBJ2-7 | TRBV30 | CAWFLRTGGGEQYF | TGTGCCTGGTTCCTCCGGACAGGGGGAGGAGAGCAGTACTTC
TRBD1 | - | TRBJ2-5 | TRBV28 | CASSMDRGRFETQYF | TGTGCCAGCAGTATGGACAGGGGGCGGTTCGAGACCCAGTACTTC
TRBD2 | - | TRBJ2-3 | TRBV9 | CASSVSAGGPTDTQYF | TGTGCCAGCAGCGTAAGCGCGGGGGGGCCAACAGATACGCAGTATTTT
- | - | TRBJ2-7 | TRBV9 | CASSVDPRAYEQYF | TGTGCCAGCAGCGTAGATCCCAGGGCCTACGAGCAGTACTTC
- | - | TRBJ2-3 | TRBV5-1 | CASSLDGRPTDTQYF | TGCGCCAGCAGCTTGGATGGGAGGCCCACAGATACGCAGTATTTT
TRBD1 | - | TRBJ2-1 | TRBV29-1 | CSVDATGGFEQFF | TGCAGCGTTGATGCAACAGGGGGCTTTGAGCAGTTCTTC
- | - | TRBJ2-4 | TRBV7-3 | CASSFPGLRNIQYF | TGTGCCAGCAGCTTTCCCGGACTCAGAAACATTCAGTACTTC
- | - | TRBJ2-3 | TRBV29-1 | CSVESSRERDTQYF | TGCAGCGTTGAAAGTAGTCGGGAGAGGGATACGCAGTATTTT
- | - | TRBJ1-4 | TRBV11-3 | CASSLPAQREKLFF | TGTGCCAGCAGCTTACCAGCCCAGCGTGAAAAACTGTTTTTT
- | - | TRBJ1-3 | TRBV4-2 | CASSLQGFGNTIYF | TGTGCCAGCAGCCTCCAGGGTTTTGGAAACACCATATATTTT
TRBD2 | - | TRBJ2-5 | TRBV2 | CASRTTAGRETQYF | TGTGCCAGCAGGACGACAGCGGGGCGAGAGACCCAGTACTTC
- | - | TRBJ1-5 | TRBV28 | CASSFSTRGGNQPQHF | TGTGCCAGCAGTTTTAGTACCAGGGGTGGCAATCAGCCCCAGCATTTT
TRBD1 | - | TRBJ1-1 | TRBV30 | CAWSTGQRNTEAFF | TGTGCCTGGAGCACGGGACAGAGAAACACTGAAGCTTTCTTT
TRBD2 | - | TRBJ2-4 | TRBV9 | CASSVGGTSAKNIQYF | TGTGCCAGCAGCGTAGGAGGGACTAGCGCCAAAAACATTCAGTACTTC
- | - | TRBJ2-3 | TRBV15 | CATSRVLGGTDTQYF | TGTGCCACCAGCAGGGTTCTTGGGGGGACAGATACGCAGTATTTT
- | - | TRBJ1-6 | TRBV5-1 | CASSFDGLGDSPLHF | TGCGCCAGCAGCTTCGACGGTCTCGGAGATTCACCCCTCCACTTT
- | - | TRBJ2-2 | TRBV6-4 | CASSEMGRAAGELFF | TGTGCCAGCAGTGAAATGGGCAGGGCGGCCGGGGAGCTGTTTTTT
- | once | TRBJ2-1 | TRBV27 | CASKVGGGEQFF | TGTGCCAGCAAGGTGGGGGGAGGTGAGCAGTTCTTC
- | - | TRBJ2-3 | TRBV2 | CASSEGSEDTQYF | TGTGCCAGCAGTGAGGGGAGTGAAGATACGCAGTATTTT
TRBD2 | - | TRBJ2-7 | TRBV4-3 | CASSQDQIGAGNYEQYF | TGCGCCAGCAGCCAAGATCAAATAGGAGCGGGAAACTACGAGCAGTACTTC
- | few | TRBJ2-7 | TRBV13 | CASSLSTSSRGTYEQYF | TGTGCCAGCAGCTTAAGTACAAGTTCAAGGGGAACCTACGAGCAGTACTTC
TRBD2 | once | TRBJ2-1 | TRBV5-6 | CASSYSGSSYNEQFF | TGTGCCAGCAGCTATAGCGGGAGCTCCTACAATGAGCAGTTCTTC
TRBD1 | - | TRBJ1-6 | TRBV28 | CASRKTGGGNSPLHF | TGTGCCAGCAGAAAGACAGGGGGGGGGAATTCACCCCTCCACTTT